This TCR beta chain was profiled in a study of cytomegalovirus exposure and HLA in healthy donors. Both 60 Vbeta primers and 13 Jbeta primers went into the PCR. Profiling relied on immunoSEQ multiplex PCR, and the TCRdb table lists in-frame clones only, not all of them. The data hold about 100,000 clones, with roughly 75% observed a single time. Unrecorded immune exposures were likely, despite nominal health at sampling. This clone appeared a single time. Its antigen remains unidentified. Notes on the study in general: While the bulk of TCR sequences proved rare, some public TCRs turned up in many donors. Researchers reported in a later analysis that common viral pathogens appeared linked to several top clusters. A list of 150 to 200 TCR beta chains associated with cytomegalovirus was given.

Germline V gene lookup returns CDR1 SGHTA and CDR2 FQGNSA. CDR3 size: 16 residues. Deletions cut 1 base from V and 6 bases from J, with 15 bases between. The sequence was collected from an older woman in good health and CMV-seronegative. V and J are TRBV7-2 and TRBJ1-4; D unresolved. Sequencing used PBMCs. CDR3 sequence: CASSLGAIGQHEKLFF. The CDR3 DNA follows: TGTGCCAGCAGCTTAGGGGCAATTGGGCAGCATGAAAAACTGTTTTTT.